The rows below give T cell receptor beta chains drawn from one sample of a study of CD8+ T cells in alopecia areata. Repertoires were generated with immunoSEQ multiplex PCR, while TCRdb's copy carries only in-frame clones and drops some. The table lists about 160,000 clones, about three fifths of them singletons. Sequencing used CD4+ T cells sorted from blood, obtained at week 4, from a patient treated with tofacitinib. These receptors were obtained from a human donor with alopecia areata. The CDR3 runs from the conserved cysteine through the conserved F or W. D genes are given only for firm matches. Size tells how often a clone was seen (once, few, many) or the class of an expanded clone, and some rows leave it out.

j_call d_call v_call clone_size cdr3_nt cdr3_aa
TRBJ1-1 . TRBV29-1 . TGCAGCGTCCCTCGGGGCACTGAAGCTTTCTTT CSVPRGTEAFF
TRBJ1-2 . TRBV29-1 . TGCAGCGTCAGGGTCGGTCCTCTTTTCTATGGCTACACCTTC CSVRVGPLFYGYTF
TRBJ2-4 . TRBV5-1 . TGCGCCAGCAGCTTGGATGGTGGTGATAACATTCAGTACTTC CASSLDGGDNIQYF
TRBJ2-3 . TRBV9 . TGTGCCAGCAGCGCCAGGACAGTACTAGATACGCAGTATTTT CASSARTVLDTQYF
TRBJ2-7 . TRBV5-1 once TGCGCCAGCAGCTTTACAGGGAACTACGAGCAGTACTTC CASSFTGNYEQYF
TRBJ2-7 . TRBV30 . TGTGCCTGGAGTGGCTCAGGGTGGGAGCAGTACTTC CAWSGSGWEQYF
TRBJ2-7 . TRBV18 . TGTGCCAGCTCAGAGATTTACGAGCAGTACTTC CASSEIYEQYF
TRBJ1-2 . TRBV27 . TGTGCCAGCAGGGACCTAAGGGGTGGCTACACCTTC CASRDLRGGYTF
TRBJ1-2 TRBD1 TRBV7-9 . TGTGCCAGCAGCTTAGTCGGACAGGTTCTAGGCTACACCTTC CASSLVGQVLGYTF
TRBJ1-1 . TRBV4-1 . TGCGCCAGCAGCCAAGATCAGGTAGTGGCTTTCTTT CASSQDQVVAFF
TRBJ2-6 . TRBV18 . TGTGCCAGCTCACCCGGCCAGGGCGGGGCCAACGTCCTGACTTTC CASSPGQGGANVLTF
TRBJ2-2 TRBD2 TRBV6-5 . TGTGCCAGCAGTTACTCGAGCGGGGTTACCACCGGGGAGCTGTTTTTT CASSYSSGVTTGELFF
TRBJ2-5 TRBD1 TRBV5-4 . TGTGCCAGCAGCTGGACAGGGAGTGGCCAAGAGACCCAGTACTTC CASSWTGSGQETQYF
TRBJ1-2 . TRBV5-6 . TGTGCCAGCAGCATTAACTATGGCTACACCTTC CASSINYGYTF
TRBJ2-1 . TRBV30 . TGTGCCTGGAGTCCAGGGTTTGAGCAGTTCTTC CAWSPGFEQFF
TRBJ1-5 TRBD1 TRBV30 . TGTGCCTGGAGTGTGGGCAGGGGGCGGAATCAGCCCCAGCATTTT CAWSVGRGRNQPQHF
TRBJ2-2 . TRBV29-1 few TGCAGCGTTGAGGGTACGAACACCGGGGAGCTGTTTTTT CSVEGTNTGELFF
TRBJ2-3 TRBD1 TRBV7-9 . TGTGCCAGCAGCTCATGGACAGGGGGCTGGACAGATACGCAGTATTTT CASSSWTGGWTDTQYF
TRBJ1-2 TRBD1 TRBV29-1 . TGCAGCGCCGGACAGGGAGGCTATGGCTACACCTTC CSAGQGGYGYTF
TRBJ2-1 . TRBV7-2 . TGTGCCAGCAGCTTCGGCGGGACCTCCTACAATGAGCAGTTCTTC CASSFGGTSYNEQFF
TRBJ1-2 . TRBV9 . TGTGCCAGCAGCGAGTCCAGGTACGGCTACACCTTC CASSESRYGYTF
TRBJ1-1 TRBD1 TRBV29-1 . TGCAGCGTAGCGAACAGGGGGCAGGACACTGAAGCTTTCTTT CSVANRGQDTEAFF
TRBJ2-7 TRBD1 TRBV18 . TGTGCCAGCACCACCGGGACAGGGAGGGTCGAGCAGTACTTC CASTTGTGRVEQYF
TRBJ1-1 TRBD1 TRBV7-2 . TGTGCCAGCAGCTTACCGTACCGACAGGGAATTTTT CASSLPYRQGIF
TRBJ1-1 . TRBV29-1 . TGCAGCCCACGAAGGACTGAAGCTTTCTTT CSPRRTEAFF
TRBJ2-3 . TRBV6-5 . TGTGCCAGCAGTTACTCGGGATCTACAGGAGATACGCAGTATTTT CASSYSGSTGDTQYF
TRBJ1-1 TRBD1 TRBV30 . TGTGCCTGGAGGAGGGGACAGCTCACTGAAGCTTTCTTT CAWRRGQLTEAFF
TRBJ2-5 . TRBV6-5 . TGTGCCAGCAGCCAGACAGACGGAGAGACCCAGTACTTC CASSQTDGETQYF
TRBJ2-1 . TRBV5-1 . TGCGCCAGCAGCTTGAAGACGGAGTCTTTTTATGAGCAGTTCTTC CASSLKTESFYEQFF
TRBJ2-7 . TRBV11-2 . TGTGCCAGCAGCCTGGGGTCCTACGAGCAGTACTTC CASSLGSYEQYF
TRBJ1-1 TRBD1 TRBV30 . TGTGCCTGGACACACAGGGGCCGTTATCGCACTGAAGCTTTCTTT CAWTHRGRYRTEAFF
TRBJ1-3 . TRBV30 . TGTGCCTGGACCGGGGGGGGCTCTGGAAACACCATATATTTT CAWTGGGSGNTIYF
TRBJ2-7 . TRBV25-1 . TGTGCCAGCAGCGTGGTAGGGTTTGAGCAGTACTTC CASSVVGFEQYF
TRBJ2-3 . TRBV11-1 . TGTGCCAGCGCAGGACAATGGGGGCAGTATTTT CASAGQWGQYF
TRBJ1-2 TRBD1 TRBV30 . TGTGCCTGGAACGGACAGGTGGCGGTTAGTGGCTACACCTTC CAWNGQVAVSGYTF
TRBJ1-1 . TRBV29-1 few TGCAGCGCCGATAGGACAGCCATGAACACTGAAGCTTTCTTT CSADRTAMNTEAFF
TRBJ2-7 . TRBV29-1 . TGCAGCGCCGGGGAACACTACGAGCAGTACTTC CSAGEHYEQYF
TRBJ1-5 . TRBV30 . TGTGCCTGGAGCGCGGGGGCCAGCAATCAGCCCCAGCATTTT CAWSAGASNQPQHF
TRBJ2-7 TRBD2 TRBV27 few TGTGCCAGCAGTTTACTACTAGCGGGGGTTTACGAGCAGTACTTC CASSLLLAGVYEQYF
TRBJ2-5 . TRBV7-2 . TGTGCCAGCAGCTTAGTTGAGACCCAGTACTTC CASSLVETQYF
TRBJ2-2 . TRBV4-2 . TGTGCCAGCAGCCTAACCTCGGGTGCGAACACCGGGGAGCTGTTTTTT CASSLTSGANTGELFF
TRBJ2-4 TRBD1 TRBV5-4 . TGTGCCAGCAGCACGGGGACAGAAAACATTCAGTACTTC CASSTGTENIQYF
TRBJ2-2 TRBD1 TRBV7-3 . TGTGCCAGCAGCGAACAGGGGGCTAGCGGGGAGCTGTTTTTT CASSEQGASGELFF
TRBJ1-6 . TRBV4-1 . TGCGCCAGCAGCCGCCCGGGGCAGTCACCCCTCCACTTT CASSRPGQSPLHF
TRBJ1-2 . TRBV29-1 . TGCAGCGTGTCCGGGGGAGGGACCGGCTACACCTTC CSVSGGGTGYTF
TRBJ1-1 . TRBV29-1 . TGCAGCGTTGAAGGACCGGAAGCTTTCTTT CSVEGPEAFF
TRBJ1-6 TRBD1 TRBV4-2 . TGTGCCAGCAGTACCGGGACAGGGACTTCACCCCTCCACTTT CASSTGTGTSPLHF
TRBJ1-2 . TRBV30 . TGTGCCTGGAGTGTTGGGCAGGATGTGGGCTACACCTTC CAWSVGQDVGYTF
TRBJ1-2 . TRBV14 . TGTGCCAGCAGCCAAGATCTTGTTGACAGCTTTATATCCTATGGCTACACCTTC CASSQDLVDSFISYGYTF
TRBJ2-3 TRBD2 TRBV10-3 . TGTGCCATCAGTGATGAGTGGGGAGGGCGTACGCAGTATTTT CAISDEWGGRTQYF